This T cell receptor beta chain emerged from a study of OX40 agonist ivuxolimab in advanced cancers. Overall study context: Partial responses occurred in three patients (one hepatocellular carcinoma, two cutaneous melanoma). General study findings and limits: More expanded clones were found, on average, in CD8+ than in CD4+ T cells. In the 0.1 to 3.0 mg/kg range, CD4+ and CD8+ blood T cells had expanded clonally by week 6.

Enrollment shut out patients with autoimmune disease history or systemic immunosuppression. Deletions cut 7 bases from V and 4 bases from J, with 10 bases between. Germline V gene lookup returns CDR1 MNHEY and CDR2 SVGAGI. The CDR3 sequence is 12 residues long. TCRdb keeps only in-frame clones here, not all; method: immunoSEQ multiplex PCR. The data show under 50,000 clones, with 85% to 90% seen just once and about 7.5% held by the top ten. About this clone: Its antigen remains unidentified.

The J gene is TRBJ1-2, the V gene TRBV6-5; D gene ambiguous. This sequence originates from an adult with an advanced solid tumor such as melanoma, head and neck, liver or kidney cancer. The sequenced sample was CD4+ or CD8+ T cells sorted from blood, obtained in a trial of the OX40 agonist ivuxolimab. The CDR3: CASTSRGYGYTF. DNA of the CDR3: TGTGCCAGCACCTCCCGGGGCTATGGCTACACCTTC.